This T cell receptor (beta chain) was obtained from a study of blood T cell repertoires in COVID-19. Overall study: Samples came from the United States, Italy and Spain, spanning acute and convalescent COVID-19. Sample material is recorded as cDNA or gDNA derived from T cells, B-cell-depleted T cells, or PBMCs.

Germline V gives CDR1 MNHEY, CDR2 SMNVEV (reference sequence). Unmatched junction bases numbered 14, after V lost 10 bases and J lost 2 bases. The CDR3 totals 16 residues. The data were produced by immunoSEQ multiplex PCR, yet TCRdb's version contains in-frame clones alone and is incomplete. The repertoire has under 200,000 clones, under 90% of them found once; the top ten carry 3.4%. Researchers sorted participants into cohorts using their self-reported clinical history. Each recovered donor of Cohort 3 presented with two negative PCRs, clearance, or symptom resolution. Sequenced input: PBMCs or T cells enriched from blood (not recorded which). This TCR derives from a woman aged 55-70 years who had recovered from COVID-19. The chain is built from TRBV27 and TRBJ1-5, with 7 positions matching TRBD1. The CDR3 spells CATRGDTGPGNQPQHF. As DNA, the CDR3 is TGTGCCACCAGGGGGGACACTGGTCCGGGCAATCAGCCCCAGCATTTT.